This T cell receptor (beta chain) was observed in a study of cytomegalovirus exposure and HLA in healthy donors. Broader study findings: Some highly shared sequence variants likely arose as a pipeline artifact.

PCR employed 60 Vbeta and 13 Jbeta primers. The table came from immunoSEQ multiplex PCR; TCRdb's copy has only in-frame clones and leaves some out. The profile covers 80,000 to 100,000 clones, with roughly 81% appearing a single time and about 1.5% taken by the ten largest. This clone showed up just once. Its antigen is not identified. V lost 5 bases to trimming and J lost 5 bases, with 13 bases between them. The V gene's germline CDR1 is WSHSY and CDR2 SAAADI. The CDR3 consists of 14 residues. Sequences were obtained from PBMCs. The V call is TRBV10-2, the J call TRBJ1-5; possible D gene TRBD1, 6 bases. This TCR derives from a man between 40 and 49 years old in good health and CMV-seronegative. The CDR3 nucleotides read TGCGCCAGCAGTACACAGGGATTTGATCAGCCCCAGCATTTT. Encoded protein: CASSTQGFDQPQHF.